The entry below describes one T cell receptor (beta chain). As processed by the authors: Nucleated cell counts were estimated from reference gene primer amplification. Using immunoSEQ multiplex PCR, the repertoire was profiled, and TCRdb retains in-frame clones only, with some absent. Clonal size and the V and J genes are those of that table, whereas D and trimming came from the DNA. The profile shows nearly 90,000 clones, approximately 89% of them singletons. The data stem from a study of blood T cell repertoires in COVID-19. Looking at the study overall: The origin of the acute and convalescent COVID-19 samples was the United States, Italy and Spain.

The V and J ends lost 7 bases and 4 bases, in that order; junction bases with no gene match: 8. Germline V gene data show CDR1 as LNHDA and CDR2 as SQIVND (reference sequence). This CDR3 has 14 residues. The source is a man between 60 and 70 years old with acute or convalescent COVID-19. What was sequenced was peripheral blood. The chain couples TRBV19 to TRBJ1-2; TRBD1 agrees at 8 bases. The CDR3 DNA reads as TGTGCCAGTACCAGCGGACAGGGAGGCTATGGCTACACCTTC. This translates into CASTSGQGGYGYTF. Supplemented by reference TRBV19 and TRBJ1-2, the full variable domain reads DGGITQSPKYLFRKEGQNVTLSCEQNLNHDAMYWYRQDPGQGLRLIYYSQIVNDFQKGDIAEGYSVSREKKESFPLTVTSAQKNPTAFYLCASTSGQGGYGYTFGSGTRLTVV.